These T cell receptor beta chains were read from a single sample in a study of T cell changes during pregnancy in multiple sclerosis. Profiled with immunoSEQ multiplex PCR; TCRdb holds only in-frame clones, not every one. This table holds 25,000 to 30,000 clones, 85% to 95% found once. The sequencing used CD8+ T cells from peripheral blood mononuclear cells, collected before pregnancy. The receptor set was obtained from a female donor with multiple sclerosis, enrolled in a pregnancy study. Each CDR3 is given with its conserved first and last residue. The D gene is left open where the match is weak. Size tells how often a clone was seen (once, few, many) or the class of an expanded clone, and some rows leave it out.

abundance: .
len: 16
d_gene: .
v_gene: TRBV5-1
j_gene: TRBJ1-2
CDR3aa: CASSLYSPTSNYGYTF
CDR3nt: TGCGCCAGCAGCTTGTACAGTCCTACCTCGAACTATGGCTACACCTTC

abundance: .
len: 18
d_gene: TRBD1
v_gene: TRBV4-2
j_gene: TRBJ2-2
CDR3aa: CASSQEGTGGGGAGELFF
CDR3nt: TGTGCCAGCAGCCAAGAAGGGACAGGGGGCGGTGGGGCCGGGGAGCTGTTTTTT

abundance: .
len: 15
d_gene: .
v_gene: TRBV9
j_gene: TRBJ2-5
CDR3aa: CASSVGGRGDETQYF
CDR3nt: TGTGCCAGCAGCGTAGGGGGGCGTGGGGACGAGACCCAGTACTTC

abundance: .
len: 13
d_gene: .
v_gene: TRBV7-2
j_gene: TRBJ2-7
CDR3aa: CASSFVRGYEQYF
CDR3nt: TGTGCCAGCAGCTTTGTCAGGGGCTACGAGCAGTACTTC

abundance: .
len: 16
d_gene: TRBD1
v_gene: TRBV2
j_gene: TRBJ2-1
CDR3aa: CASTNKGTGHYNEQFF
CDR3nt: TGTGCCAGCACCAATAAGGGGACAGGGCACTACAATGAGCAGTTCTTC

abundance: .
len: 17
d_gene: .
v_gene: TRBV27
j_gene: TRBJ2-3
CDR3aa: CASSERGTSYGTDTQYF
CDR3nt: TGTGCCAGCAGCGAACGCGGGACTTCCTACGGCACAGATACGCAGTATTTT

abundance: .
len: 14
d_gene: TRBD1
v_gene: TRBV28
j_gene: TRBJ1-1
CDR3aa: CASSLQGAGTEAFF
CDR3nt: TGTGCCAGCAGTCTACAGGGGGCGGGCACTGAAGCTTTCTTT

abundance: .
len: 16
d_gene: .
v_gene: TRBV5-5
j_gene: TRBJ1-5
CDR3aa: CASSLAVDRPNQPQHF
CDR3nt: TGTGCCAGCAGCTTGGCTGTGGACAGACCTAATCAGCCCCAGCATTTT

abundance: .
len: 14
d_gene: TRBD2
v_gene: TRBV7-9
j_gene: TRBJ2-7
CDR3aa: CASSSPGGAGEQYF
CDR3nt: TGTGCCAGCAGCTCCCCCGGGGGGGCAGGGGAGCAGTACTTC

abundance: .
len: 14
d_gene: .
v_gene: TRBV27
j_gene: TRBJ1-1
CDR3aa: CASSSWTGDTEAFF
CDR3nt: TGTGCCAGCAGTTCATGGACCGGGGACACTGAAGCTTTCTTT

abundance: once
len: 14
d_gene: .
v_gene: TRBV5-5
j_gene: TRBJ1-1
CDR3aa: CASSLEGLGTEAFF
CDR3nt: TGTGCCAGCAGCCTCGAGGGCTTAGGGACTGAAGCTTTCTTT

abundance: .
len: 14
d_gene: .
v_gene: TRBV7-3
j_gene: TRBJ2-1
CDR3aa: CASSPKGGYNEQFF
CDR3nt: TGTGCCAGCAGCCCGAAGGGGGGGTACAATGAGCAGTTCTTC

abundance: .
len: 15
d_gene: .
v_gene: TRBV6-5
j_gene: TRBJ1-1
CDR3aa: CASSFEGMMNTEAFF
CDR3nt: TGTGCCAGCAGTTTTGAGGGAATGATGAACACTGAAGCTTTCTTT

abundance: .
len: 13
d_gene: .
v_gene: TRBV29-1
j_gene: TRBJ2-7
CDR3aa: CSVCLAYSYEQYF
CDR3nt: TGCAGCGTTTGTCTAGCGTACTCCTACGAGCAGTACTTC